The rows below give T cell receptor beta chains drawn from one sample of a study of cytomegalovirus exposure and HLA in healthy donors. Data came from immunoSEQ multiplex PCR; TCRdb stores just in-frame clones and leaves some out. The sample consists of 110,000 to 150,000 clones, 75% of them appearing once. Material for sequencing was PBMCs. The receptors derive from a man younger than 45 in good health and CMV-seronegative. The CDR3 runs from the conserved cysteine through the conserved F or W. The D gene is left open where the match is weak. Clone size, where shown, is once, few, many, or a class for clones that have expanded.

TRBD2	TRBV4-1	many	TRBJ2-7	TGCGCCAGCAGCCAAGGAGCAGGGAGGGAGGAGGACGAGCAGTACTTC	CASSQGAGREEDEQYF
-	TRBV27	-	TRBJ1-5	TGTGCCAGCAGTTCCGGACTGGGAGGAGATCAGCCCCAGCATTTT	CASSSGLGGDQPQHF
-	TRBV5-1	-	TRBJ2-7	TGCGCCAGCAGCTTGGGAGGGACGGGACTGAGCTCCTACGAGCAGTACTTC	CASSLGGTGLSSYEQYF
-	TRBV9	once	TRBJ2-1	TGTGCCAGCAGCGTAGGTTTGCGGTACAATGAGCAGTTCTTC	CASSVGLRYNEQFF
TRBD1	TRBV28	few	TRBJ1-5	TGTGCCAGCAGTTTGACAGGGCCTAATCAGCCCCAGCATTTT	CASSLTGPNQPQHF
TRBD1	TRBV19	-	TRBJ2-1	TGTGCCAGTAGTACGACAGGGGGCGGAAATGAGCAGTTCTTC	CASSTTGGGNEQFF
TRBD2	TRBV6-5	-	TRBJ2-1	TGTGCCAGCAGTTACTCTGGGACTAGCCTTGCCAGTGAGCAGTTCTTC	CASSYSGTSLASEQFF
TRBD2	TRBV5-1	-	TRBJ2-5	TGCGCCAGCAGCCAATCAGCGGGGGGGCGCGAGACCCAGTACTTC	CASSQSAGGRETQYF
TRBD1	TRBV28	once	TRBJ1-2	TGTGCCAGCATCCTGGCGACAGGGGATGGCTACACCTTC	CASILATGDGYTF
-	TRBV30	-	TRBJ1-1	TGTGCCTGGACCCACGTAGGGGGGAGGGGAACTGAAGCTTTCTTT	CAWTHVGGRGTEAFF
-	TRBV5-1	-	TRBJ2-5	TGCGCCAGCAGCTTGAACCGGGAAGAGACCCAGTACTTC	CASSLNREETQYF
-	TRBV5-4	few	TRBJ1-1	TGTGCCAGCACCTCAGGGGCGGGGAACACTGAAGCTTTCTTT	CASTSGAGNTEAFF
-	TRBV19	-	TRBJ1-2	TGTGCCAGTAGTTTCCAGGGGCCTGCTATTCCCTATGGCTACACCTTC	CASSFQGPAIPYGYTF
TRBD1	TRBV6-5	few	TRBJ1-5	TGTGCCAGCAGCGCGGGGACAGGCCATCAGCCCCAGCATTTT	CASSAGTGHQPQHF
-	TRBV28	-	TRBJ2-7	TGTGCCAGCAGTACCTCCGGGACTTCCTCCTACGAGCAGTACTTC	CASSTSGTSSYEQYF
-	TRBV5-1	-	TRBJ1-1	TGCGCCAGCAGCTTGACAGGGACCTTGGGCACTGAAGCTTTCTTT	CASSLTGTLGTEAFF
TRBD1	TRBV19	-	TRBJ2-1	TGTGCCAGTAGGACTCACAGGGGTGGGGGCAATGAGCAGTTCTTC	CASRTHRGGGNEQFF
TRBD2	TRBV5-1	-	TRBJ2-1	TGCGCCAGCAGCTTCACTAGCGCCCAAAGGGGTGAGCAGTTCTTC	CASSFTSAQRGEQFF
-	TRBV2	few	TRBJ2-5	TGTGCCAGCAGTGAAGAGGGGGGGCACCTCTCGTACCAGTACTTC	CASSEEGGHLSYQYF
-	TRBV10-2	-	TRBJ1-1	TGCGCCAGCAGTGACCAGGCCACGAACACTGAAGCTTTCTTT	CASSDQATNTEAFF
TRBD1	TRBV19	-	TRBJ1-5	TGTGCCAGTAGTCCAAATTCAGGGGGCGGCAATCAGCCCCAGCATTTT	CASSPNSGGGNQPQHF
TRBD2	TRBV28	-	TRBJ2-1	TGTGCCAGCCGAAGAGGGACTAGCGGGAACTATGAGCAGTTCTTC	CASRRGTSGNYEQFF
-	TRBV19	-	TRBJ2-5	TGTGCCAGTAGTAAGAAGAACAGGGAGTGGCCAGAGACCCAGTACTTC	CASSKKNREWPETQYF
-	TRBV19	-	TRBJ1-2	TGTGCCAGTAGTATAGATCGAGGTAATGGCTACACCTTC	CASSIDRGNGYTF
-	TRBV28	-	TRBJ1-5	TGTGCCAGCAGCCCTTCTTGGGGGGGGCAGGATCAGCCCCAGCATTTT	CASSPSWGGQDQPQHF
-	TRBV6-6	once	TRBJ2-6	TGTGCCAGCATTGAGGGGGGGTGGGGTGGGGCCAACGTCCTGACTTTC	CASIEGGWGGANVLTF
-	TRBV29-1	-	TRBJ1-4	TGCAGCGTCTTTGAGCGGGGAGCAACTAATGAAAAACTGTTTTTT	CSVFERGATNEKLFF
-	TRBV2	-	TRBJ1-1	TGTGCCAGCAGTAACGGTTTGAACACTGAAGCTTTCTTT	CASSNGLNTEAFF
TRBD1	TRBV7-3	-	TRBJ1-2	TGTGCCAGCAGCTTAACCCCGGGACAGGGATATGGCTACACCTTC	CASSLTPGQGYGYTF
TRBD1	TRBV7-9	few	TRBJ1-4	TGTGCCAGCAGCCTTGACGGACAGGGATTGAATGAAAAACTGTTTTTT	CASSLDGQGLNEKLFF
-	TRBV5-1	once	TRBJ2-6	TGCGCCAGCAGCTTAAGGGGTGCAAGCTCTGGGGCCAACGTCCTGACTTTC	CASSLRGASSGANVLTF
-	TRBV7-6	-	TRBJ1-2	TGTGCCAGCAGCCCTGGCGGAGTAATCCGTAACTATGGCTACACCTTC	CASSPGGVIRNYGYTF
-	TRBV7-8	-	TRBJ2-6	TGTGCCAGCAGCTTCCCCCCAGGGTCTGGGGCCAACGGCCTGACTTTC	CASSFPPGSGANGLTF
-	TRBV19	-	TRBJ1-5	TGTGCCAGCAAGATCCGGGACACCAATCAGCCCCAGCATTTT	CASKIRDTNQPQHF
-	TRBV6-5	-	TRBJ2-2	TGTGCCACACAACCCAGCGGGAACACCGGGGAGCTGTTTTTT	CATQPSGNTGELFF
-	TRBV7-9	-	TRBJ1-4	TGTGCCAGCAGCTTAGGGAGAAACACAGAAAAACTGTTTTTT	CASSLGRNTEKLFF
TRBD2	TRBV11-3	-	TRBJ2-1	TGTGCCAGCAGCCGTTCTAGCGGGAGGTATGGGAATGAGCAGTTCTTC	CASSRSSGRYGNEQFF
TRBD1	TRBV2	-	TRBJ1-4	TGTGCCAGCAGCCCTCAGGGGGGACCCCAGGAAAAACTGTTTTTT	CASSPQGGPQEKLFF
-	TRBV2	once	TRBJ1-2	TGTGCCAGCAGTGAACAGGGCTACTATGGCTACACCTTC	CASSEQGYYGYTF
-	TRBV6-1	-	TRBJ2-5	TGTGCCAGCAGTGAAGAAATCCGAGAGACCCAGTACTTC	CASSEEIRETQYF
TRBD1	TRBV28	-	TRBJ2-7	TGTGCCAGCATAGGGACAGGGAGCACCTACGAGCAGTACTTC	CASIGTGSTYEQYF